This T cell receptor (beta chain) was recovered during a study of T cells in Graves' hyperthyroidism and ophthalmopathy. Study-wide results and limits: Most thyroid clonotypes with frequency above 0.001 were detected in blood.

Points on this clonotype: What it binds is unknown. Given a much more abundant clone one base away, this may be a read error.

The CDR3 spans 15 residues. Germline CDR1 is MNHEY and CDR2 is SMNVEV (reference sequence). The source material, RNA transcripts, was used to amplify TCR beta CDR3 regions. An initial round of RT-PCR targeting the TCR CDR3 relied on the HTBI primer set. TCRdb reanalysed the multiplex PCR reads using MiXCR and keeps one entry per CDR3 protein. This table has a few hundred thousand distinct CDR3 sequences, roughly 15% appearing once. Newly diagnosed patients aged 18 to 65 had hyperthyroidism of under 2 months' duration. Lactation, pregnancy, other autoimmune disease or uncontrolled infection led to exclusion of patients.

The rearrangement joins TRBV27 to TRBJ1-5, with 9 bases that match TRBD1. The clonotype originates from a woman in her 40s with Graves' hyperthyroidism. Sequencing was done on a sample of blood. The chain's CDR3 is CACSSGTGRNQPQHF. As DNA, the CDR3 is TGTGCCTGCAGCTCCGGGACAGGGAGGAATCAGCCCCAGCATTTT.